This TCR beta chain was captured in a study of PD-1 blockade in classical Hodgkin lymphoma. Using immunoSEQ multiplex PCR, the repertoire was profiled, and TCRdb retains in-frame clones only, with some absent. Here the sample spans some 100,000 clones, roughly 91% being singletons. Time point indicated: cycle 4 day 1 (C4D1), after five to seven weeks of nivolumab. Relapse was seen in all patients after autologous stem cell transplantation, and brentuximab vedotin exposure was variable. The V segment lost 7 bases and the J segment 3 bases; nucleotides outside the gene matches: 11. CDR1 LNHDA and CDR2 SQIVND come from the germline V gene (reference sequence). The CDR3 sequence is 16 residues long.

Specimen: peripheral blood mononuclear cells (PBMCs), collected before the fourth cycle of nivolumab. The sequence was collected from a human donor with classical Hodgkin lymphoma. The chain carries TRBV19 and TRBJ1-1; 10 positions match TRBD1. The CDR3 bases are TGTGCCAGTACCGACAGGGGGCGCTTCTCGGACACTGAAGCTTTCTTT. It translates to CASTDRGRFSDTEAFF.